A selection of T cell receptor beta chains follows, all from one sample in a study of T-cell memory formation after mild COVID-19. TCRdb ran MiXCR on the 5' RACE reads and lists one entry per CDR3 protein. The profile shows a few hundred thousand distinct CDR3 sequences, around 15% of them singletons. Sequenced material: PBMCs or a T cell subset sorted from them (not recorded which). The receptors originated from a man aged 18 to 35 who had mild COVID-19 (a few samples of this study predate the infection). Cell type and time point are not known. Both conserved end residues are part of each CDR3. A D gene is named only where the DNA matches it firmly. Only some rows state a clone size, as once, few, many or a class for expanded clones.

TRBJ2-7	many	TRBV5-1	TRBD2	TGCGCCAGCAGCTTGGGGACTAGCGGGAATCTCTACGAGCAGTACTTC	CASSLGTSGNLYEQYF
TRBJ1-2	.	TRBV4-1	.	TGCGCCAGCAGCCCTAGACCTACTCGAGGGTTCTATGGCTACACCTTC	CASSPRPTRGFYGYTF
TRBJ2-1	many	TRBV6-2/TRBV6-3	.	TGTGCCAGCAGCCCCCGGGACAATGAGCAGTTCTTC	CASSPRDNEQFF
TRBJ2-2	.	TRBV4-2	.	TGTGCCAGCAGCCAAGATATAACAGCCGGGGAGCTGTTTTTT	CASSQDITAGELFF
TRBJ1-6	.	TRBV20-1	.	TGCAGTGCCCCAGCCCCGGGACGGAATAATTCACCCCTCCACTTT	CSAPAPGRNNSPLHF
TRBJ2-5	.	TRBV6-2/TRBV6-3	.	TGTGCCAGCAGGACCTGGGAGACCCAGTACTTC	CASRTWETQYF
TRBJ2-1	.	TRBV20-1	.	TGCAGTGCTCCCTTGAGGCGGACCTCCTACAATGAGCAGTTCTTC	CSAPLRRTSYNEQFF
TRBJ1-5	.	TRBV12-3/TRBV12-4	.	TGTGCCAGCAGTTTATTCCGCAGCCGCAATCAGCCCCAGCATTTT	CASSLFRSRNQPQHF
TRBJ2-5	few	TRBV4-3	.	TGCGCCAGCAGCCAAGATGGGCCCCAGGGGGGAGAGACCCAGTACTTC	CASSQDGPQGGETQYF
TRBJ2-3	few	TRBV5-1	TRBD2	TGCGCCAGCAGCTTGGTTAGCGGGGGGTATACGCAGTATTTT	CASSLVSGGYTQYF
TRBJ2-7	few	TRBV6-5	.	TGTGCCAGCAGTGAACCCGGGGGTCCTGATACCGAGCAGTACTTC	CASSEPGGPDTEQYF
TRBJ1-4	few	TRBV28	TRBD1	TGTGCCAGCGGAGGGACAGGGGGGGTTAATGAAAAACTGTTTTTT	CASGGTGGVNEKLFF
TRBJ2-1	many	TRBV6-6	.	TGTGCCAGCAGTCTTAGAAACAGGGCCGCAAGTGAGAATGAGCAGTTCTTC	CASSLRNRAASENEQFF
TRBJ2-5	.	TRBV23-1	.	TGCGCCAGCAGTCAATCGGACAGCCAAGAGACCCAGTACTTC	CASSQSDSQETQYF
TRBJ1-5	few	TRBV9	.	TGTGCCAGCAGCGTAGGGGAGGGGAGCCAGCCCCAGCATTTT	CASSVGEGSQPQHF
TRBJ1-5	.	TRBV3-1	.	TGTGCCAGCAGCGTGGGGGTGCGGGGGTTTCAGCCCCAGCATTTT	CASSVGVRGFQPQHF
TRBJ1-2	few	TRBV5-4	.	TGTGCCAGCAGCTGGCCCGGGTGGGGTGGCTACACCTTC	CASSWPGWGGYTF
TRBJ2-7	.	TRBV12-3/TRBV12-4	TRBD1	TGTGCCAGCAGTCCGCCAATCAGGGGGCCTTACTACGAGCAGTACTTC	CASSPPIRGPYYEQYF
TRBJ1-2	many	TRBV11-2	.	TGTGCCAGCAGCTCGTTCCGTGCGGGAGGCTCGACCTATGGCTACACCTTC	CASSSFRAGGSTYGYTF
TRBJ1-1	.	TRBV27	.	TGTGCCAGCAGTTTATCTCGACGGCAGAACACTGAAGCTTTCTTT	CASSLSRRQNTEAFF
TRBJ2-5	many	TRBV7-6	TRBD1	TGTGCCAGCAGTCAGGACAGGGGGAGGGAGACCCAGTACTTC	CASSQDRGRETQYF
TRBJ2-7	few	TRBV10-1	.	TGCGCCAGCAGTGAGTCGGGCTACGAGCAGTACTTC	CASSESGYEQYF
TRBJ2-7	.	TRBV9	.	TGTGCCAGCAGTCTCGGAGGGGCGCTGGACGAGCAGTACTTC	CASSLGGALDEQYF
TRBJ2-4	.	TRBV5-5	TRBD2	TGTGCCAGCAGCTTGCTCAGCGGGGGGGAAAACATTCAGTACTTC	CASSLLSGGENIQYF
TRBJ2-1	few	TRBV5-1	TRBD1	TGCGCCAGCAGACGCGGGCAGGGGGAGTTCTTC	CASRRGQGEFF
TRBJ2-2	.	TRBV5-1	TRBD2	TGCGCCAGCAGCTTGGCGGCGGGGGGCCCCCCCGGGGAGCTGTTTTTT	CASSLAAGGPPGELFF
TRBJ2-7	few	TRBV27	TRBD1	TGTGCCAGCAGTTTGGACAGGGCCCTCGAGCAGTACTTC	CASSLDRALEQYF
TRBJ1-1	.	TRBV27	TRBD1	TGTGCCAGCAGTTGGACAGGGGAAGGAACTGAAGCTTTCTTT	CASSWTGEGTEAFF
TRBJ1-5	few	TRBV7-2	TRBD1	TGTGCCAGCAGCTTAGTGGGGACAGGGCATAATCAGCCCCAGCATTTT	CASSLVGTGHNQPQHF
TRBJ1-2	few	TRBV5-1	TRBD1	TGCGCCAGCAGCTTACAGGGGGCTTTAGGGGAAAATGGCTACACCTTC	CASSLQGALGENGYTF
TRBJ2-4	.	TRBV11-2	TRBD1	TGTGCCAGCAGCCCAGGGGGTGGCATTCAGTACTTC	CASSPGGGIQYF
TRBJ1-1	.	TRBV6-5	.	TGTGCCAGCAGCCCGTCTTCCATGAGGAACGCTGAAGCTTTCTTT	CASSPSSMRNAEAFF